This T cell receptor beta chain was identified during a study of shared T cell receptors in the human thymus (dated by TCRdb to the early 2020s). Describing the broader study: The study investigated the way shared, self-reactive T-cell receptor alpha chains are produced in the human thymus.

Library creation used the immunoSEQ multiplex PCR assay. TCRdb obtained this table from immuneACCESS and retained in-frame rearrangements with V and J assigned. These tables miss some clones; where compared with another copy, unresolved V genes account for less than half of the shortfall, and the remainder is unexplained. The sample records more than 550,000 clones, approximately 87% of which are singletons. About 0.0094% of the sample is in the top ten clones. Turning to this clone: This receptor's antigen is unknown. No much larger clonotype is one base removed from it; base qualities were not supplied.

V lost 4 bases and J lost 6 bases, and the count of bases not matched to a germline gene is 8. The CDR3 goes from the cysteine to the phenylalanine over 14 residues. Only the CDR3 DNA stays, 42 bases, in frame from base 1. The germline V gene sets CDR1 to SQVTM and CDR2 to ANQGSEA. A further study also used this sample, focusing on human thymus T cells. The other study reports the following: Immunologically healthy infants undergoing open corrective cardiac surgery for congenital heart defects in Finland were used as donors. The thymus tissue came from surgical resects taken out during corrective cardiac surgery. Biased V and J gene segment usage appeared to be present in both thymic and peripheral blood repertoires. The related research reported highly overlapping thymic TCR repertoires among unrelated individuals. The study described the TCR alpha and beta repertoires in under 10 infant thymus samples and a few matching peripheral blood samples. The infant donors were roughly 7 to 250 days old, and the cohort included a handful of males and two females. Thymocytes were mechanically released from the tissue and were stored as pellets of about 9-33 million cells at -70 degrees C. Genomic DNA was extracted from frozen cell pellets with a QIAsymphony instrument. The immunoSEQ multiplex PCR assay was used to amplify the TCRB and TCRAD loci from a standardized amount of quality-controlled genomic DNA. The amplicons covered the V(D)J region and were long enough to include the CDR3 and to identify the V and J genes. Amplicon sequencing was performed on an Illumina platform through the commercial immunoSEQ service. Primer bias and sequencing errors were corrected as previously described, and TCRAD and TCRB definitions were based on the IMGT database. Repertoires were analysed with immunoSEQ Analyzer 3.0 and VDJTools, covering basic statistics, V/J segment usage, diversity estimates, rarefaction and pairwise overlap. Chao1, ChaoE, Efron-Thisted, Shannon and inverse Simpson indices were used to estimate diversity, which was also estimated on datasets down-sampled to the smallest sample. For repertoire overlap, CDR3 nucleotide sequence, V gene and J gene had to match strictly, and clustering was done by Jaccard-based multidimensional scaling. On average, roughly 850,000 unique TCRB clonotypes were obtained from thymus samples, compared with about 84,000 from blood samples.

The sequencing sample was made of thymocytes. The sequence derives from a boy younger than two with a congenital heart defect. Donor details come from another sample of the same person, matched by shared clones. The chain joins TRBV29-1 to TRBJ1-4, and TRBD1 matches 7 of the central bases. The base sequence is TGCAGCGTTGTGGTGAGACAGGGAGATGAAAAACTGTTTTTT. Its protein is CSVVVRQGDEKLFF. The entire variable domain, with the stretches around the CDR3 drawn from the reference TRBV29-1 and TRBJ1-4 proteins, is SAVISQKPSRDICQRGTSLTIQCQVDSQVTMMFWYRQQPGQSLTLIATANQGSEATYESGFVIDKFPISRPNLTFSTLTVSNMSPEDSSIYLCSVVVRQGDEKLFFGSGTQLSVL.